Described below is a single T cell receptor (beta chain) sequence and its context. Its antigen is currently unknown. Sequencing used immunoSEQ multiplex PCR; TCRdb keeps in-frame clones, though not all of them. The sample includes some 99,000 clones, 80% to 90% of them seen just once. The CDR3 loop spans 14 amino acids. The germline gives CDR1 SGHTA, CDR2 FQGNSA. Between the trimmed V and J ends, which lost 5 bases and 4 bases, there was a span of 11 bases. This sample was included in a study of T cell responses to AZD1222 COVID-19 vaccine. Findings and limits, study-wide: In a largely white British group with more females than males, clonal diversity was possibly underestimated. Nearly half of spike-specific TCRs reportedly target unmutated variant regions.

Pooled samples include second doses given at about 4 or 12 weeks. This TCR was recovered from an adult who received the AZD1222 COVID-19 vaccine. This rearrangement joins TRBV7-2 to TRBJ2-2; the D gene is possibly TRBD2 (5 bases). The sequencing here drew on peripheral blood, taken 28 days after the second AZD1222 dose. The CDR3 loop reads CASSAGSFTGELFF. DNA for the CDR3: TGTGCCAGCAGCGCGGGCAGCTTCACCGGGGAGCTGTTTTTT.